The rows below give T cell receptor beta chains drawn from one sample of a study of cytomegalovirus exposure and HLA in healthy donors. Method: immunoSEQ multiplex PCR; TCRdb's copy keeps in-frame clones and lacks some. Of about 100,000 clones listed, about 74% were seen once; the top ten hold approximately 4.8%. Sample: PBMCs. These receptors all stem from a young woman in good health and CMV-seropositive. Both conserved end residues are trimmed from each CDR3. Expanded clones get a size class; other rows say once, few or many, or leave the size out.

TRBV9,TRBJ2-1,NA,ASSVESGRSNEQF
TRBV7-9,TRBJ1-1,once,ASSRQGEDTEAF
TRBV15,TRBJ2-7,NA,ATSRDRSGSSYEQY
TRBV9,TRBJ2-2,NA,ASSVELNTGELF
TRBV7-2,TRBJ2-1,few,ASSLTSPSYNEQF
TRBV7-9,TRBJ2-2,NA,ASSFGGTGELF
TRBV7-2,TRBJ2-7,NA,ASSPTSGETYEQY
TRBV30,TRBJ1-4,NA,AWDRGEREKLF
TRBV19,TRBJ1-2,NA,ASTPDRGLYGYT
TRBV30,TRBJ1-2,NA,AWIPRGLGGYT
TRBV4-3,TRBJ2-5,NA,ASSQARLAPNETQY
TRBV6-4,TRBJ2-1,NA,ASSDGSGTYNEQF
TRBV28,TRBJ1-5,NA,ASSFWRTGVSNQPQH
TRBV9,TRBJ2-1,NA,ASSLLTVPSYNEQF
TRBV4-1,TRBJ2-7,once,ASSRTQGAGYEQY
TRBV16,TRBJ1-5,NA,ASSQSTFYSNQPQH
TRBV29-1,TRBJ2-7,NA,SAVGTGLLGYSYEQY
TRBV2,TRBJ2-7,NA,ASTRAPTYEQY
TRBV28,TRBJ1-4,few,ASSVNEKLF
TRBV5-4,TRBJ2-2,NA,ASSPGLAENTGELF
TRBV28,TRBJ1-1,NA,ASILSGDWTEAF
TRBV7-7,TRBJ2-1,NA,ASSPFSGSRGNEQF
TRBV7-9,TRBJ2-7,NA,SSSLGSEQY
TRBV4-1,TRBJ2-7,once,ASSHPGSSYEQY